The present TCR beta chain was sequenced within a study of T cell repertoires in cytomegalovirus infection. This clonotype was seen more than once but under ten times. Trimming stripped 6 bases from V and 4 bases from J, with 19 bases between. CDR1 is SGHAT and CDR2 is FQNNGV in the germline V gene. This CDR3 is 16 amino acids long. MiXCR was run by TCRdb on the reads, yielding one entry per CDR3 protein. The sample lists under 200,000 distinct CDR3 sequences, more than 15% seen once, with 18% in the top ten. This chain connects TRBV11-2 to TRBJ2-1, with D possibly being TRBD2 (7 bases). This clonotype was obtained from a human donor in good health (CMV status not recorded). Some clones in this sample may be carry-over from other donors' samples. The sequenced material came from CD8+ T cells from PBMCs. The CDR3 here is CASRPTGGGVYNEQFF. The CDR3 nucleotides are TGTGCCAGCAGACCGACGGGGGGCGGGGTTTACAATGAGCAGTTCTTC.